This paragraph reports one T cell receptor (beta chain). The target antigen is unknown. Data came from immunoSEQ multiplex PCR; TCRdb stores just in-frame clones and leaves some out. The sample lists approximately 15,000 clones; 65% to 90% were seen once. This record comes from a study of OX40 agonist ivuxolimab in advanced cancers. The CDR3 has 15 amino acids. Germline values: CDR1 MDHEN, CDR2 SYDVKM. The V gene end was trimmed by 5 bases and the J gene end by 0 bases; junction bases not matched to a gene: 4. Study-level findings and limits: Patients who responded partially at 0.1-3.0 mg/kg showed clonal expansion ranking among the lowest. CD8+ T cells averaged more expanded clones than CD4+.

The TCR was taken from an adult with an advanced solid tumor such as melanoma, head and neck, liver or kidney cancer. The sample in question was CD4+ or CD8+ T cells sorted from blood, obtained in a trial of the OX40 agonist ivuxolimab. The V and J genes are TRBV28 and TRBJ1-1; TRBD1 matches 9 bases. CDR3 nucleotides: TGTGCCAGCAGTCGGACAGGGGCCATGAACACTGAAGCTTTCTTT. Its translation is CASSRTGAMNTEAFF.